The TCR beta chain under discussion was sequenced for a study of cytomegalovirus exposure and HLA in healthy donors. PCR primers comprised 60 Vbeta and 13 Jbeta primers. Generated by immunoSEQ multiplex PCR, the TCRdb table keeps only in-frame clones and is missing some. The table records 150,000 to 200,000 clones, 60% to 85% of them present only once. The CDR3 runs 13 residues. CDR1 and CDR2 (germline): SNHLY, FYNNEI. J lost 4 bases, V lost 6 bases, and 5 bases had no gene match. This chain uses TRBV2 with TRBJ1-1; 7 positions match TRBD1. What was sequenced was PBMCs. The TCR comes from a woman between 45 and 60 years old in good health and CMV-seropositive. The CDR3 here is CASRTYRGTEAFF. The CDR3 nucleotides read TGTGCCAGCAGGACCTACAGGGGCACTGAAGCTTTCTTT.